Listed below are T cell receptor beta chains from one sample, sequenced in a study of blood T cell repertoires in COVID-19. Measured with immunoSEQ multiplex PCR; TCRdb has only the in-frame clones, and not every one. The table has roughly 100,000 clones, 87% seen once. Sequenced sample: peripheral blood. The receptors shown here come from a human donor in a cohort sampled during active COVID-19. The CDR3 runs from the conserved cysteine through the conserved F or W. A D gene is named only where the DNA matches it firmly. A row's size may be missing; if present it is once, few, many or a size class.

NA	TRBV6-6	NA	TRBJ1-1	TGTGCCAGCAGTTACCCCGGACAGAACACTGAAGCTTTCTTT	CASSYPGQNTEAFF
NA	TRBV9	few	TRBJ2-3	TGTGCCAGCAGCGTAGGTCCGGGGGAAAGCACAGATACGCAGTATTTT	CASSVGPGESTDTQYF
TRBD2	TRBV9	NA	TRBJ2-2	TGTGCCAGCAGTGCCAGACTAGCGGGTCACACCGGGGAGCTGTTTTTT	CASSARLAGHTGELFF
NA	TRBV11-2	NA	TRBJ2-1	TGTGCCAGCAGCTTAGATCGGGTCCTCCACTCCTACAATGAGCAGTTCTTC	CASSLDRVLHSYNEQFF
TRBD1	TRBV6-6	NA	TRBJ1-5	TGTGCCAGCAGTCACAGGGGAATGGGCAATCAGCCCCAGCATTTT	CASSHRGMGNQPQHF
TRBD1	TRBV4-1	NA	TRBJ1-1	TGCGCCAGCAGCAACCCGGGACAGCGGAACACTGAAGCTTTCTTT	CASSNPGQRNTEAFF
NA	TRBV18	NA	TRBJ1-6	TGTGCCAGCTCAGAGGGGGTGGCGCAGGCGGATAATTCACCCCTCCACTTT	CASSEGVAQADNSPLHF
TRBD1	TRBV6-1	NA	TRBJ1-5	TGTGCCAGCAGCGAAGGGACAGGGGGACCCCAGCATTTT	CASSEGTGGPQHF
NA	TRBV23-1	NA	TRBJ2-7	TGCGCCAGCAGTCAATCGATATCAGGGGTAAGCCACGAGCAGTACTTC	CASSQSISGVSHEQYF
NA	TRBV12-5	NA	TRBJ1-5	TGTGCTAGTGGTTACAATGGAGCCCAGCATTTT	CASGYNGAQHF
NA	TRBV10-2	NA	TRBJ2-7	TGCGCCAGCAGTGAGTTCGCTCTAGAGCAGTACTTC	CASSEFALEQYF
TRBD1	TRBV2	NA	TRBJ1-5	TGTGCCAGCAGCGAGACAGGGGGCCTATATAGCAATCAGCCCCAGCATTTT	CASSETGGLYSNQPQHF
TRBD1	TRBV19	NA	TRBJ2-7	TGTGCCAGTACCCCGGGACAGGGAGTGTACGAGCAGTACTTC	CASTPGQGVYEQYF
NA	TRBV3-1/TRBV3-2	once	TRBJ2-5	TGTGCCAGCAGCCTCATAGGGGGGGACCACCAAGAGACCCAGTACTTC	CASSLIGGDHQETQYF
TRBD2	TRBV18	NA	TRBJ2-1	TGTGCCAGCTACTCACTAGCGGGAGGGCCCAATGAGCAGTTCTTC	CASYSLAGGPNEQFF
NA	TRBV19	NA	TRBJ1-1	TGTGCCAGTAGTCGAACCGACAGAAACACTGAAGCTTTCTTT	CASSRTDRNTEAFF
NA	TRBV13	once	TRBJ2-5	TGTGCCAGCAGCCCCGGAACACAAAGGGGAGAGACCCAGTACTTC	CASSPGTQRGETQYF
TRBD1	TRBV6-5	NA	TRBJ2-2	TGTGCCAGCAGACAGGGGGCAGGTTTTACCGGGGAGCTGTTTTTT	CASRQGAGFTGELFF
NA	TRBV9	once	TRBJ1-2	TGTGCCAGCAGCTCTCAGGGGCACTATGGCTACACCTTC	CASSSQGHYGYTF
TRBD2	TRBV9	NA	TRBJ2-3	TGTGCCAGCAGCGTAGTCGGTAGCGGGGGAGTCACAGATACGCAGTATTTT	CASSVVGSGGVTDTQYF
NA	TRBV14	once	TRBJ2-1	TGTGCCAGCAGCCTAACCCTAAGTGAGCAGTTCTTC	CASSLTLSEQFF
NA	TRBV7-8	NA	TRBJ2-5	TGTGCCAGTAACCCGTGGCGGCTCCAAGAGACCCAGTACTTC	CASNPWRLQETQYF
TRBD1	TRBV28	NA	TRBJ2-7	TGTGCCAGCGGTCAACCGGACAGGGGGAACGAGCAGTACTTC	CASGQPDRGNEQYF
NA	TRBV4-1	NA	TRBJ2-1	TGCGCCAGCAGCCAAGAACACCTTGGACAGTACAATGAGCAGTTCTTC	CASSQEHLGQYNEQFF
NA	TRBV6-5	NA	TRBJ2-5	TGTGCCAGCAGTCCTTTTCGAGGGTACCAAGAGACCCAGTACTTC	CASSPFRGYQETQYF
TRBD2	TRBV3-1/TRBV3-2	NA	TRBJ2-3	TGTGCCAGCAGCCCTTCCGGGGCTAGCGGGACCCGCACAGATACGCAGTATTTT	CASSPSGASGTRTDTQYF
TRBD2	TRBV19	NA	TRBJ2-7	TGTGCCAGTAGCTCGGGACTAGCGGGATCCTACGAGCAGTACTTC	CASSSGLAGSYEQYF
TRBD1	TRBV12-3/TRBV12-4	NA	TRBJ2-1	TGTGCCAGCAGTCTGACAGGGGTTGAGCAGTTCTTC	CASSLTGVEQFF
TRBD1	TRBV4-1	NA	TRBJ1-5	TGCGCCAGCAGCCAACCAACCCGACAGGGTCCGCTTAACAATCAGCCCCAGCATTTT	CASSQPTRQGPLNNQPQHF
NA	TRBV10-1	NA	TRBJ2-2	TGCGCCAGCAGCGCCCTAGTTACCGGCGGGGAGCTGTTTTTT	CASSALVTGGELFF
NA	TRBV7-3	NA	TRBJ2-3	TGTGCCAGCAGCTTAGACCCAGGGCCCTGGGATACGCAGTATTTT	CASSLDPGPWDTQYF
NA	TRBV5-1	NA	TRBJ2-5	TGCGCCAGCAAAAGGATAGGGGCCTCCCGGCGAGAGACCCAGTACTTC	CASKRIGASRRETQYF
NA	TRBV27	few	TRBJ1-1	TGTGCCAGCAGTTTGTCCGGACAGATAGTTAGTGAAGCTTTCTTT	CASSLSGQIVSEAFF
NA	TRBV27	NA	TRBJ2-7	TGTGCCAGCAGCCGGGGAAGGATGTACGAGCAGTACTTC	CASSRGRMYEQYF
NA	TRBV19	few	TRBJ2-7	TGTGCCAGTAGTATAGGCCCAGGGGCGGAATACGAGCAGTACTTC	CASSIGPGAEYEQYF
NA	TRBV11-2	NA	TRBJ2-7	TGTGCCAGCACCCCCGAGCGGTTCTCCTACGAGCAGTACTTC	CASTPERFSYEQYF
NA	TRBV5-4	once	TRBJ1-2	TGTGCCAGCAGCTTGGTGCCAGGGTCGAGTGGCTACACCTTC	CASSLVPGSSGYTF
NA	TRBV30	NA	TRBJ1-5	TGTGCCTGGAGTATTCCAGGGTCTCAGCCCCAGCATTTT	CAWSIPGSQPQHF
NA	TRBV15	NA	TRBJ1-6	TGTGCCACCAGCAGAGTCCGGAGCTCCTATAATTCACCCCTCCACTTT	CATSRVRSSYNSPLHF
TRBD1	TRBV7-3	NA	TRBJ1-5	TGTGCCAGCAGCGGACAGGGGGGTCAGCCCCAGCATTTT	CASSGQGGQPQHF
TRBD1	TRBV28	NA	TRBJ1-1	TGTGCCAGCAGTCTCTCCCTGGACAGGGGGGCTGAAGCTTTCTTT	CASSLSLDRGAEAFF
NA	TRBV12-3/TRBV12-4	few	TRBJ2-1	TGTGCCAGCAGTTTAGGCACTGACAATGAGCAGTTCTTC	CASSLGTDNEQFF